This TCR beta chain was found in a study of technical replicates of blood from four donors. Germline V lookup: CDR1 LGHNT, CDR2 FRNRAP. V trimming: 1 base; J trimming: 5 bases; junction bases outside the gene matches: 5. The CDR3 is 15 amino acids. Measured with immunoSEQ multiplex PCR; TCRdb has only the in-frame clones, and not every one. The table shows approximately 66,000 clones, with approximately 87% occurring only once. The rearrangement links TRBV12-5 to TRBJ2-7, with 10 bases fitting TRBD2. The clonotype comes from a human donor in good health. Some clones in this sample may be carry-over from other donors' samples. The sequencing input was PBMCs. CDR3 sequence reads: CASGLEPSGSNEQYF. The CDR3 nucleotides are TGTGCTAGTGGTTTGGAACCTAGCGGGAGTAACGAGCAGTACTTC.